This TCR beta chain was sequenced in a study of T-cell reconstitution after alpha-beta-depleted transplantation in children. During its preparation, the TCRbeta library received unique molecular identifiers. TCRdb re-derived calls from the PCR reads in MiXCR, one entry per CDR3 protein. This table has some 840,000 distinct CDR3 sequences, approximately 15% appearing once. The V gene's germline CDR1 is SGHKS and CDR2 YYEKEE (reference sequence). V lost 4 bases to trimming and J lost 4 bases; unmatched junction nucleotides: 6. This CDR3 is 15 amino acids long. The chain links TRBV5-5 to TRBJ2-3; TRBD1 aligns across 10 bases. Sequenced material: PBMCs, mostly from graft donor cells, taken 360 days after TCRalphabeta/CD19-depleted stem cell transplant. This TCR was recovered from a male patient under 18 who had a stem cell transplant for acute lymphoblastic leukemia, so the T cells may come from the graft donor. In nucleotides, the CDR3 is TGTGCCAGCAGCCAGACAGGGGGCTGGGCAGATACGCAGTATTTT. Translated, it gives CASSQTGGWADTQYF.